Below, 28 T cell receptor beta chains from the same sample are listed, as sequenced in a study of CD8 T cells in ankylosing spondylitis. Study observations and caveats: Ankylosing spondylitis blood seemed to carry a telltale TCR beta motif made of several highly homologous variants.

Their antigens are not known. Each CDR3 protein is one row after TCRdb ran MiXCR on the 5' RACE reads. The sample contains around 490,000 distinct CDR3 sequences, about 5% of which appear only once. The sequenced sample consisted of blood, either unsorted or a sorted T cell fraction (not recorded which). The receptor source for this set is a male donor with ankylosing spondylitis.

This clonotype was counted between two and nine times. The J gene is TRBJ1-1, the V gene TRBV4-3; D not certain. Germline CDR1 LGHNA, CDR2 YSLEER. V lost 2 bases, J lost 1 base, and 11 bases lay in between. CDR3 length equals 15 residues. The CDR3 sequence is CASSQRWRANTEAFF. Here the CDR3 DNA reads TGCGCCAGCAGCCAAAGGTGGCGGGCGAACACTGAAGCTTTCTTT.

This clonotype was seen at least ten times. The V call is TRBV20-1, the J call TRBJ1-1; tentative D call: TRBD1 (5 bases). CDR1 and CDR2 (germline): DFQATT, SNEGSKA (reference sequence). V was trimmed by 2 bases and J by 1 base, leaving 17 bases between them. The CDR3 has 16 amino acids. The CDR3 bases are TGCAGTGCTAGACGCAGGGTGTCTGGGGCGAACACTGAAGCTTTCTTT. Its protein product is CSARRRVSGANTEAFF.

This clonotype was recorded many times. V and J are TRBV7-2 and TRBJ2-1; 7 bases line up with TRBD2. Germline V gene data show CDR1 as SGHTA and CDR2 as FQGNSA. With 1 base clipped from V and 2 bases from J, the junction kept 8 bases outside the gene matches. The CDR3 spans 17 residues. This chain's CDR3 is CASSLGPAGDPYNEQFF. The CDR3 region has the DNA TGTGCCAGCAGCTTAGGCCCCGCGGGAGACCCCTACAATGAGCAGTTCTTC.

This clonotype was observed a few times. J is TRBJ1-1 and V is TRBV20-1, with 9 bases that match TRBD1. Per germline, CDR1 DFQATT and CDR2 SNEGSKA (reference sequence). The V segment lost 7 bases and the J segment 6 bases; nucleotides outside the gene matches: 9. This CDR3 spans 13 amino acids. Written as DNA, the CDR3 is TGCAGTGTAAGACAGGGGGGGTCTCCTGAAGCTTTCTTT. The encoded protein is CSVRQGGSPEAFF.

There are many counts of this clonotype. The CDR3 here is CASSPRGGTTYEQYF. The CDR3 bases are TGTGCCAGCAGTCCCCGGGGGGGGACTACCTACGAGCAGTACTTC. This chain joins TRBV12-3 or TRBV12-4 and TRBJ2-7; TRBD2 aligns across 8 bases. This CDR3 has 15 amino acids. After removal of 5 bases from V and 2 bases from J, the junction contained 8 bases not matched to a gene.

This clonotype was seen at least ten times. This chain connects TRBV29-1 to TRBJ2-7, with D perhaps matching TRBD1 (5 bases). V lost 4 bases and J 1 base, leaving 11 bases between the germline ends. CDR3 length: 13 amino acids. In germline, CDR1 is SQVTM, CDR2 ANQGSEA. As DNA, the CDR3 is TGCAGCGTTGTGTCAGGGTCATCCTACGAGCAGTACTTC. Translated: CSVVSGSSYEQYF.

At least ten counts were recorded for this clonotype. The V and J genes are TRBV7-2 and TRBJ1-6; D uncertain. Germline loops: CDR1 SGHTA, CDR2 FQGNSA. V lost 5 bases and J lost 7, with 15 bases in between. The CDR3 is 15 amino acids. The DNA for the CDR3 is TGTGCCAGCAGCGCCCCCGGGTTTTCGAATTCACCCCTCCACTTT. It translates to CASSAPGFSNSPLHF.

The V call is TRBV7-6, the J call TRBJ2-2; TRBD2 is a possible D gene (6 bases). CDR1 is SGHVS, CDR2 FNYEAQ, per germline. This CDR3 has 15 residues. V was pared by 6 bases and J by 7 bases, with 18 bases between. CDR3 DNA sequence: TGTGCCAGCAGTTCACGTGGGGGGACCTACGGGGAGCTGTTTTTT. This codes for CASSSRGGTYGELFF.

This clonotype was counted ten times or more. The V and J genes are TRBV4-3 and TRBJ2-7, with unresolved D. Germline CDR1 and CDR2: LGHNA and YSLEER. Trimming took 1 base from V and 3 from J, leaving 16 bases between them. This CDR3 comprises 16 residues. CDR3 DNA sequence: TGCGCCAGCAGCCAAGCCTTTCCTGCGACTTTCTACGAGCAGTACTTC. This gives the protein CASSQAFPATFYEQYF.

There are many counts of this clonotype. This chain links TRBV12-3 or TRBV12-4 with TRBJ2-7; tentative D call: TRBD1 (6 bases). The CDR3 covers 16 residues. V was cut by 3 bases and J by 3 bases, with 18 bases left in between. The CDR3 DNA follows: TGTGCCAGCAGTTTTCTCATGAGGACAGACTACTACGAGCAGTACTTC. As protein: CASSFLMRTDYYEQYF.

The table lists this clonotype with many counts. V usage is TRBV4-3 and J usage is TRBJ1-5; TRBD1 matches at 8 bases. CDR3 length equals 15 residues. Germline CDR1 LGHNA, CDR2 YSLEER. The J segment lost 7 bases and the V segment lost 4 bases, leaving 9 bases of the junction unmatched. The CDR3 sequence: CASSLSWTGWQPQHF. CDR3 bases: TGCGCCAGCAGCCTCTCTTGGACAGGGTGGCAGCCCCAGCATTTT.

The sample holds many counts of this clonotype. The V gene is TRBV7-2, the J gene TRBJ2-1; D unclear. The CDR3 totals 15 residues. V was pared by 1 base and J by 4 bases, with 11 bases between. Germline-derived CDR1 and CDR2 are SGHTA and FQGNSA. This CDR3 is CASSLGRYTYNEQFF. CDR3 DNA sequence: TGTGCCAGCAGCTTAGGGCGGTATACTTACAATGAGCAGTTCTTC.

The sample holds many counts of this clonotype. This sequence joins TRBV20-1 and TRBJ2-7, with a weak D call TRBD2 (6 bases). V lost 1 base and J 1 base, leaving 11 bases between the germline ends. The CDR3 extends over 14 amino acids. CDR1 DFQATT and CDR2 SNEGSKA come from the germline V gene (reference sequence). The CDR3 DNA sequence: TGCAGTGCTAGAGGTGGAGGGTATTCCTACGAGCAGTACTTC. Its protein is CSARGGGYSYEQYF.

This clonotype was observed at least ten times. V usage is TRBV5-1 and J usage is TRBJ2-3; 7 bases line up with TRBD1. The CDR3 is 16 amino acids. J lost 2 bases, V lost 0 bases, and 6 bases had no gene match. Germline V lookup: CDR1 SGHRS, CDR2 YFSETQ. CDR3 region: CASSLAGQDYTDTQYF. The CDR3, as DNA: TGCGCCAGCAGCTTGGCCGGACAGGATTACACAGATACGCAGTATTTT.

This clonotype was seen at least ten times. The rearrangement uses TRBV7-2 and TRBJ2-1; D is uncertain. In germline, CDR1 is SGHTA, CDR2 FQGNSA. V was clipped by 6 bases and J by 8 bases, with 17 bases between them. This CDR3 spans 14 amino acids. Here the CDR3 reads CASSSRPRAHEQFF. CDR3 DNA: TGTGCCAGCAGTTCACGACCCCGGGCACATGAGCAGTTCTTC.

This clonotype was seen at least ten times. The J gene is TRBJ1-2, the V gene TRBV7-3; 7 nucleotides agree with TRBD1. This CDR3 has 12 residues. Germline CDR1 and CDR2: SGHTA and FQGTGA. V was pared by 5 bases and J by 14 bases, with 11 bases of the junction left unmatched. Written as DNA, the CDR3 is TGTGCCAGCAGCCCACGCGAGGGGGCGAAAACCTTC. It specifies CASSPREGAKTF.

This clonotype appeared many times. The CDR3 nucleotides read TGCGCCAGCAGCCCCAGGCGCCCGGGAACCTACGAGCAGTACTTC. Translated, it gives CASSPRRPGTYEQYF. The V gene is TRBV5-1, the J gene TRBJ2-7; tentative D call: TRBD2 (5 bases). Trimming cost V 4 bases and J 2 bases, with 16 bases left between them. Germline CDR1 SGHRS, CDR2 YFSETQ. The CDR3 spans 15 residues.

Many counts were recorded for this clonotype. The chain uses TRBV9 and TRBJ1-2, with TRBD1 matching over 7 bases. This CDR3 comprises 16 residues. Germline V CDR1 and CDR2: SGDLS, YYNGEE. Unmatched junction bases numbered 11, after V lost 0 bases and J lost 6 bases. The chain's CDR3 is CASSVATTGSHDGYTF. CDR3 nucleotide sequence: TGTGCCAGCAGCGTAGCTACGACAGGGTCCCACGATGGCTACACCTTC.

This clonotype was observed at least ten times. The chain carries TRBV5-1 and TRBJ2-3; D may be TRBD2 (5 bases). Germline assignment: CDR1 SGHRS and CDR2 YFSETQ. Trimming stripped 4 bases from V and 0 bases from J, with 21 bases between. This CDR3 is 18 amino acids long. Written as DNA, the CDR3 is TGCGCCAGCAGCCGGGGATCCCCTGACCTGAGTAGCACAGATACGCAGTATTTT. It yields the protein CASSRGSPDLSSTDTQYF.

This clonotype was seen at least ten times. Compared with germline, one end of the junction differs, possibly owing to a read error. The chain joins TRBV5-1 to TRBJ2-5; D gene uncertain. Germline CDR1 reads SGHRS; CDR2 reads YFSETQ. The CDR3 contains 12 residues. The CDR3: CASSFGEETQYF. In nucleotides, the CDR3 is TGTGCCAGCAGCTTTGGGGAAGAGACCCAGTACTTC.

At least ten counts were recorded for this clonotype. This chain joins TRBV20-1 and TRBJ2-3, with TRBD2 as a possible D gene (6 bases). Germline V lookup: CDR1 DFQATT, CDR2 SNEGSKA (reference sequence). V lost 5 bases to trimming and J lost 4 bases, with 19 bases between them. This CDR3 is 15 amino acids long. CDR3 coding DNA: TGCAGTGCTCCGTGGGGACTCGCCCTGGCAGATACGCAGTATTTT. The encoded protein is CSAPWGLALADTQYF.

This clonotype was counted at least ten times. V and J are TRBV4-3 and TRBJ2-7, with D possibly called TRBD1 or TRBD2 (5 bases each). V gave up 0 bases and J gave up 6 bases, with 9 bases separating them. Germline loops: CDR1 LGHNA, CDR2 YSLEER. The CDR3 sequence is 13 residues long. The DNA of the CDR3 is TGCGCCAGCAGCCAAGATTGGGGGAGCGAGCAGTACTTC. Protein product: CASSQDWGSEQYF.

There are many counts of this clonotype. The genes are TRBV6-2 or TRBV6-3 and TRBJ2-1; weak D call: TRBD2 (6 bases). The CDR3 has 13 residues. The V and J ends lost 8 bases and 0 bases respectively, with 8 bases between them. In germline, CDR1 is MNHEY, CDR2 SVGEGT. CDR3 nucleotides: TGTGCCAGCCGGGGGAGCTCCTACAATGAGCAGTTCTTC. It codes for CASRGSSYNEQFF.

In its sample, this clonotype was seen many times. The chain is built from TRBV7-9 and TRBJ1-5; D is uncertain. In germline, CDR1 is SEHNR, CDR2 FQNEAQ (reference sequence). With 1 base removed from V and 4 bases from J, the gap between germline ends came to 8 bases. The CDR3 has 14 amino acids. The CDR3 is CASSLGQRNQPQHF. CDR3 DNA: TGTGCCAGCAGCTTAGGGCAGAGGAATCAGCCCCAGCATTTT.

This clonotype occurred many times. The CDR3, as DNA: TGTGCCAGCAGCTGGGACACTAGTGGAGCTTTCTTT. Translating it yields CASSWDTSGAFF. The chain links TRBV7-2 to TRBJ1-1; TRBD1 might be the D (6 bases). Deletions cut 4 bases from V and 10 bases from J, with 13 bases between. The CDR3 extends over 12 amino acids. Germline V gene data show CDR1 as SGHTA and CDR2 as FQGNSA.

The sample holds many counts of this clonotype. V gene TRBV18 combines with J gene TRBJ2-3; the D gene is possibly TRBD1 (5 bases). The V and J ends lost 6 bases and 6 bases respectively, with 13 bases between them. This CDR3 has 13 amino acids. In germline, CDR1 is KGHSH, CDR2 LQKENI. The CDR3 loop is CASSPWSGDTQYF. In DNA, the CDR3 is TGTGCCAGCTCCCCGTGGTCAGGGGATACGCAGTATTTT.

This clonotype occurred many times. J is TRBJ2-5 and V is TRBV12-3 or TRBV12-4; D is perhaps TRBD1 or TRBD2 (5 bases each). The length of the CDR3 is 13 residues. V gave up 3 bases and J gave up 5 bases, with 10 bases separating them. The CDR3 reads CASSFSGSETQYF. The DNA of the CDR3 is TGTGCCAGCAGTTTCTCAGGGAGCGAGACCCAGTACTTC.

Note on this clonotype: The junction departs from germline at one end; a sequencing error may be responsible. This rearrangement joins TRBV2 to TRBJ2-7; tentatively, D is TRBD1 or TRBD2 (6 bases each). This CDR3 has 19 residues. The germline CDR1 and CDR2 sequences are SNHLY and FYNNEI. In DNA, the CDR3 is TGTGCCATCAGTTTAGCGAGAACTAGGAGAAGGAGGGGGTACTACGAGCAGTACTTC. It yields the protein CAISLARTRRRRGYYEQYF.